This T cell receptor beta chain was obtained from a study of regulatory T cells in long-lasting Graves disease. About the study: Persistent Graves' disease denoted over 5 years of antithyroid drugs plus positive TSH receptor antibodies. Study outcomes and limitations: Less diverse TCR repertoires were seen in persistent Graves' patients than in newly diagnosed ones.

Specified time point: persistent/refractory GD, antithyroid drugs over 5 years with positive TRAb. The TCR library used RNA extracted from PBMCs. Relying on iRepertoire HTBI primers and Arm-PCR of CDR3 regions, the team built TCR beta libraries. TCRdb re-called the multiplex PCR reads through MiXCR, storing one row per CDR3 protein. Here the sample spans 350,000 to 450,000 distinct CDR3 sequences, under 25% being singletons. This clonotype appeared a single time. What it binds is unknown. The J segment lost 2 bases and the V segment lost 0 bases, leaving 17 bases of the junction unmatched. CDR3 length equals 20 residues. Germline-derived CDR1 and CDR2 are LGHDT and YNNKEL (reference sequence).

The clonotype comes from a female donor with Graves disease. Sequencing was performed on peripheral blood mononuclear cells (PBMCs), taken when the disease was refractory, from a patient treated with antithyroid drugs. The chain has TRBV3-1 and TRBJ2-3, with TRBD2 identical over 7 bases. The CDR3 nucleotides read TGTGCCAGCAGCCAAGATTTCGACCGGGGGGTAGCGGCCCTCACAGATACGCAGTATTTT. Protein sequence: CASSQDFDRGVAALTDTQYF.